This TCR beta chain was recorded in a study of blood T cells in healthy people across ages (dated by TCRdb to about 2015). Describing the broader study: In model experiments, roughly one uniquely barcoded TCR beta cDNA molecule per two T cells was captured by template switching. For two donors (one aged 18 to 29 and one aged 80 or older), the study analyzed two additional independent replicas of 1 million unique cDNA reads from the same blood draw. Age-related changes in TCR beta repertoire diversity were measured in the study by deep sequencing normalized with unique cDNA molecular identifiers. Donors of different ages were randomly distributed across sequencing lanes to avoid experimental bias. Donors were grouped into four age groups: young (average roughly 16 years), middle-aged (approximately 41), aged (around 66) and long-lived (around 82). What the work shows at the level of the full study, not this receptor alone: Donor CMV infection status was unknown, potentially confounding age-related changes in expanded clonotypes. The percentage of naive T cells measured by flow cytometry correlated strongly with observed TCR beta diversity. Estimates of total diversity based on one million sequenced T cells were considered lower bounds and underestimates. The long-lived group showed more naive CD4+ T cells, fewer expanded clones and increased TCR diversity than the aged group, suggesting age selection. Conclusive comparison of naive and antigen-experienced compartments was prevented by the profiling of bulk unsorted PBMCs. As age increased, observed TCR beta diversity per million T cells dropped in a roughly linear way, and a significant reduction was already evident by age 40.

CDR1 and CDR2 are drawn from the germline V gene: MDHEN, SYDVKM. Reading from cysteine to phenylalanine, the CDR3 counts 13 amino acids. Of the read, only the CDR3 DNA is kept; its 39 bases are in frame from base 1. V lost 2 bases and J lost 5 bases; the stretch between them is 7 bases long. The library was generated by 5' RACE. Sequencing was performed on an Illumina HiSeq 2500. A second PCR of roughly 6 to 12 cycles was performed with a sample-barcoded 5' primer and a J-beta primer mix. Each TCR beta cDNA molecule received a unique molecular identifier from a template-switch 5' adaptor carrying 12 random nucleotides. At least 3 million CDR3-containing paired-end reads were obtained from each sample. The Mint cDNA synthesis kit, primed by a TRBC-specific oligonucleotide, was used to synthesize first-strand cDNA from all RNA. All cDNA was treated with uracil-DNA glycosylase and then went through a first 18-cycle PCR with the universal primers M1SS and BC2_uni_R. In the paper's pipeline: Normalization of each sample was performed by random selection of 1 million high-quality reads, each carrying a distinct molecular identifier. Instead of being binned into consensus sequences, reads that shared molecular identifiers were thrown out. MiTCR, run with a Q25 quality threshold and the strictest error-elimination algorithm, handled CDR3 identification, clonotype clustering and error correction. A nonparametric unseen species model with Euler transformation was used to estimate lower-bound total TCR beta diversity. TCRdb itself trimmed the public reads at Q25 with fastp, ran MiXCR and retained productive beta chains. Under each unique CDR3 protein, matching rows form one entry showing the most common genes and DNA. The V and J calls were not made by the authors but by TCRdb's processing. The sample data list over a million distinct CDR3 sequences, and under 55% of these were observed just once. 18% of the sample lies in the top ten.

Turning to this clonotype: The antigen this receptor binds is unknown. Base qualities are not at hand, and no much larger clone is one base apart.

Systemically healthy Caucasian individuals from Russia, around 38 in total and aged roughly 6 to 100 years, were included as donors. Around 10 milliliters of peripheral blood were drawn from each donor into EDTA-treated Vacutainer tubes. PBMCs were isolated by Ficoll-Paque density-gradient centrifugation, with at least 6 million obtained per sample. Trizol reagent was used to extract total RNA from the PBMCs, yielding at least 6 micrograms per sample. For every donor, an aliquot of PBMCs went through flow cytometry to measure the percentages of naive CD45RAhigh/CD27high T cells. Sequencing input: blood. The chain joins TRBV28 to TRBJ1-5, with no confident D gene call. The receptor's source is an older woman in good health. This receptor carries the CDR3 CASSLGQYQPQHF. The DNA reads as follows: TGTGCCAGCAGTTTAGGGCAGTATCAGCCCCAGCATTTT.